This TCR beta chain was profiled in a study of T cell responses to AZD1222 COVID-19 vaccine. The method was immunoSEQ multiplex PCR; TCRdb's version includes in-frame clones alone and lacks a portion of them. Of under 150,000 clones in the sample, roughly nine tenths are singletons; the top ten hold over 8.5%. Between the trimmed V and J ends, which lost 2 bases and 3 bases, there was a span of 5 bases. The CDR3 spans 11 residues. The germline gives CDR1 GTSNPN, CDR2 SVGIG (reference sequence). The chain recombines TRBV30 with TRBJ2-7; D is ambiguous. This clonotype originated in an adult who received the AZD1222 COVID-19 vaccine. The sequencing used peripheral blood, collected 28 days after the second AZD1222 dose. The CDR3 nucleotides read TGTGCCTGGAGTTCAAACTACGAGCAGTACTTC. Translated: CAWSSNYEQYF.